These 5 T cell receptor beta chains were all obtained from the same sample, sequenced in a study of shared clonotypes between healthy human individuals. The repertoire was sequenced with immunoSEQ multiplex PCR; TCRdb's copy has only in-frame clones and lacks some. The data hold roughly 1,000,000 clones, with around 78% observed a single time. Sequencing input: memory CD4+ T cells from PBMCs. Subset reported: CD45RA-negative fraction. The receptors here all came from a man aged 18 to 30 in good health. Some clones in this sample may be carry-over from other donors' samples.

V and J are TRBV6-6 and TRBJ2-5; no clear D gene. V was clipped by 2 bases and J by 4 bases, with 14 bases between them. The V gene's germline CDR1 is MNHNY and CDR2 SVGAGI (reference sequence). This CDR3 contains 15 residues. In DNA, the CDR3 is TGTGCCAGCAGTTACGGTCGGGCCGCCGGAGAGACCCAGTACTTC. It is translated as CASSYGRAAGETQYF.

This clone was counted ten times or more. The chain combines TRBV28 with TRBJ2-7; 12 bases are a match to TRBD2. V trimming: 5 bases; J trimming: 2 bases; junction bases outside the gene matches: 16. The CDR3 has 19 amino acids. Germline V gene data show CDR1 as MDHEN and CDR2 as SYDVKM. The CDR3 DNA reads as TGTGCCAGCAGTCCATTCAGGACTAGCGGGACATCTAGGACCTACGAGCAGTACTTC. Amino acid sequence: CASSPFRTSGTSRTYEQYF.

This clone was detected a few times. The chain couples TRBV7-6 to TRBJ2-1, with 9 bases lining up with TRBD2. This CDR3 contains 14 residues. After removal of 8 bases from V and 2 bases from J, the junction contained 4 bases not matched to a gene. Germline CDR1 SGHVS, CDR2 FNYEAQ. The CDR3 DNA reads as TGTGCCAGCTTTAGCGGGAGTACCTACAATGAGCAGTTCTTC. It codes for CASFSGSTYNEQFF.

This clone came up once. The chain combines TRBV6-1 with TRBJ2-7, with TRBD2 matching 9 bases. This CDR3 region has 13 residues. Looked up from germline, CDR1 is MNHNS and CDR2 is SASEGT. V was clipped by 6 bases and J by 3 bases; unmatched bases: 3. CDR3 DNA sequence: TGTGCCAGCAGGACTAGCGGCGACTACGAGCAGTACTTC. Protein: CASRTSGDYEQYF.

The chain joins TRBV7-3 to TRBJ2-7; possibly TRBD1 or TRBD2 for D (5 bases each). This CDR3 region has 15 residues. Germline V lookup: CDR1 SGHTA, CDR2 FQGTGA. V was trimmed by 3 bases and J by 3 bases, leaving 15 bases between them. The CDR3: CASSFEGTGNYEQYF. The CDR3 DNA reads TGTGCCAGCAGCTTCGAAGGGACGGGCAACTACGAGCAGTACTTC.